The 20 T cell receptor beta chains below all came from one sample that was sequenced in a study of glioma-infiltrating T cells. Using RNA template, CDR3s of TCR alpha and beta were amplified with iRepertoire arm-PCR. One entry per CDR3 protein results from TCRdb running MiXCR on the multiplex PCR reads. The sample lists 300,000 to 400,000 distinct CDR3 sequences; about two fifths were seen once. Source material: glioma tissue, nonneoplastic brain tissue, or PBMCs (not recorded which). These receptors were collected from a human donor with low-grade glioma or glioblastoma, undergoing nonglioma brain surgery, or in good health (not recorded which).

This clonotype was detected many times. DNA for the CDR3: TGTGCCAGCAGCCGACTAGCGGGGGGCACAGATACGCAGTATTTT. Translated: CASSRLAGGTDTQYF. The chain has TRBV27 and TRBJ2-3; 12 bases are a match to TRBD2. CDR1 and CDR2 from the germline V gene are MNHEY and SMNVEV (reference sequence). There are 15 residues in the CDR3. After removal of 6 bases from V and 1 base from J, the junction contained 2 bases not matched to a gene.

The chain is built from TRBV12-3 or TRBV12-4 and TRBJ1-2; weak D call: TRBD1 (6 bases). The CDR3 is made up of 13 amino acids. Trimming took 5 bases from V and 4 from J, leaving 11 bases between them. The CDR3, as DNA: TGTGCCAGCAGTGAACAGGGCGGCTATGGCTACACCTTC. Translation gives CASSEQGGYGYTF.

V is TRBV2 and J is TRBJ1-3; D may be TRBD1 (6 bases). V was shortened by 5 bases and J by 1 base, with 12 bases between the two germline ends. The CDR3 consists of 15 residues. CDR1 and CDR2 from the germline V gene are SNHLY and FYNNEI. For the CDR3, the DNA is TGTGCCAGCAGTTCCATACAGGGATCTGGAAACACCATATATTTT. It translates to CASSSIQGSGNTIYF.

The gene calls are TRBV20-1 and TRBJ1-1; 8 nucleotides agree with TRBD1. The CDR3 is 14 amino acids. V shed 2 bases and J 7 bases; nucleotides not matched to a gene: 9. CDR1 DFQATT and CDR2 SNEGSKA come from the germline V gene (reference sequence). The CDR3 region is CSARSSYRGSEAFF. In nucleotides, the CDR3 is TGCAGTGCTAGATCGTCTTACAGGGGGAGTGAAGCTTTCTTT.

This chain joins TRBV10-3 and TRBJ1-2, with a tentative D call TRBD1 (5 bases). With 2 bases removed from V and 4 bases from J, the gap between germline ends came to 11 bases. The CDR3 sequence is 14 residues long. The germline V gene has CDR1 ENHRY and CDR2 SYGVKD. In DNA, the CDR3 is TGTGCCATCAGTGAGGTGGGGGGTTCCTATGGCTACACCTTC. Protein product: CAISEVGGSYGYTF.

The chain uses TRBV6-4 and TRBJ2-2; D gene ambiguous. CDR1 and CDR2 (germline): MRHNA, SNTAGT. The CDR3 extends over 14 amino acids. V shed 2 bases and J shed 3 bases, with 7 bases lying between them. CDR3 sequence: CASSDGGDTGELFF. CDR3 nucleotides: TGTGCCAGCAGTGACGGTGGAGACACCGGGGAGCTGTTTTTT.

In this sample, this clonotype turned up many times. The J gene is TRBJ2-7, the V gene TRBV6-1; 8 bases fit TRBD2. J lost 2 bases, V lost 5 bases, and 8 bases had no gene match. The length of the CDR3 is 15 residues. The germline gives CDR1 MNHNS, CDR2 SASEGT. This CDR3 is CASSLRAGATYEQYF. CDR3 in DNA: TGTGCCAGCAGTCTGAGAGCGGGAGCCACCTACGAGCAGTACTTC.

A note on this clonotype: Given a much more abundant clone one base away, this may be a read error. This chain links TRBV15 with TRBJ1-5; 7 nucleotides agree with TRBD1. Germline V CDR1 and CDR2: LNHNV, YYDKDF (reference sequence). The CDR3 consists of 15 residues. The CDR3 protein is CATISGGGGNHPQHF. The CDR3 DNA follows: TGTGCCACCATAAGTGGAGGGGGCGGCAATCATCCCCAGCATTTT.

In this sample, this clonotype turned up many times. This rearrangement joins TRBV27 to TRBJ2-7; 7 positions agree with TRBD2. The germline CDR1 and CDR2 sequences are MNHEY and SMNVEV (reference sequence). With 3 bases clipped from V and 6 bases from J, the junction kept 5 bases outside the gene matches. The CDR3 spans 13 residues. DNA of the CDR3: TGTGCCAGCAGTTTCACGGGAGGCGGCGAGCAGTACTTC. Residues: CASSFTGGGEQYF.

There are a few counts of this clonotype. The chain carries TRBV20-1 and TRBJ1-1, with unresolved D. This CDR3 region has 13 residues. Germline V lookup: CDR1 DFQATT, CDR2 SNEGSKA (reference sequence). V gave up 3 bases and J gave up 1 base, with 9 bases separating them. The CDR3 sequence is CSARRGGNTEAFF. DNA of the CDR3: TGCAGTGCTAGGCGGGGTGGGAACACTGAAGCTTTCTTT.

This clonotype showed up many times. The chain uses TRBV10-3 and TRBJ1-1; TRBD1 matches at 9 bases. Germline V gives CDR1 ENHRY, CDR2 SYGVKD. This CDR3 region has 13 residues. J lost 5 bases, V lost 5 bases, and 3 bases had no gene match. The CDR3: CAISQGQGTEAFF. In nucleotides, the CDR3 is TGTGCCATCAGTCAAGGACAGGGGACTGAAGCTTTCTTT.

There are many counts of this clonotype. V is TRBV20-1 and J is TRBJ2-3; no clear D. In germline, CDR1 is DFQATT, CDR2 SNEGSKA (reference sequence). This CDR3 comprises 15 residues. V gave up 1 base and J gave up 0 bases, with 11 bases separating them. CDR3 protein: CSARALGPSTDTQYF. The CDR3 DNA is TGCAGTGCTAGAGCGTTAGGGCCGAGCACAGATACGCAGTATTTT.

The chain links TRBV10-3 to TRBJ1-5, with D unresolved. The CDR3 spans 14 residues. CDR1 and CDR2 (germline): ENHRY, SYGVKD. V was shortened by 3 bases and J by 2 bases, with 8 bases between the two germline ends. CDR3 protein: CAISDGQGNQPQHF. CDR3 in DNA: TGTGCCATCAGTGATGGGCAGGGCAATCAGCCCCAGCATTTT.

This clonotype occurred a few times. The chain uses TRBV20-1 and TRBJ1-1, with 10 bases lining up with TRBD1. The CDR3 is 17 amino acids. With 0 bases clipped from V and 4 bases from J, the junction kept 11 bases outside the gene matches. Germline loops: CDR1 DFQATT, CDR2 SNEGSKA (reference sequence). DNA for the CDR3: TGCAGTGCTAGAGATAAAGGACAGGGGGTTTGGGGCACTGAAGCTTTCTTT. This translates into CSARDKGQGVWGTEAFF.

This clonotype has just one count. This sequence joins TRBV15 and TRBJ2-5; D remains unclear. CDR1 LNHNV and CDR2 YYDKDF come from the germline V gene (reference sequence). This CDR3 spans 13 amino acids. V was pared by 0 bases and J by 4 bases, with 6 bases between. The CDR3: CATSRDGAETQYF. The CDR3, as DNA: TGTGCCACCAGCAGAGATGGCGCAGAGACCCAGTACTTC.

V gene TRBV7-2 combines with J gene TRBJ2-5; 7 nucleotides align to TRBD2. The J call may be wrong; the DNA end is better matched by TRBJ2-7. The CDR3 length is 14 residues. Germline CDR1 SGHTA, CDR2 FQGNSA. CDR3 sequence (DNA): TGTGCCAGCAGCCGGACTAGTTTTAACTACGAGCAGTACTTC. Translated, it gives CASSRTSFNYEQYF.

A note on this clonotype: With a much larger clone just one base away, this may be a read error. The chain joins TRBV28 to TRBJ2-3; 8 bases are shared with TRBD1. The CDR3 has 15 residues. The germline V gene encodes CDR1 MDHEN and CDR2 SYDVKM. The CDR3 reads CASSIKDRVGDMQYF. CDR3 DNA sequence: TGTGCCAGCAGTATTAAGGACAGGGTGGGAGATATGCAGTATTTT. The full variable domain, with the rest looked up from reference TRBV28 and TRBJ2-3, is DVKVTQSSRYLVKRTGEKVFLECVQDMDHENMFWYRQDPGLGLRLIYFSYDVKMKEKGDIPEGYSVSREKKERFSLILESASTNQTSMYLCASSIKDRVGDMQYFGPGTRLTVL.

The chain recombines TRBV7-2 with TRBJ1-2, with 7 bases identical to TRBD1. The CDR3 consists of 17 residues. The germline V gene has CDR1 SGHTA and CDR2 FQGNSA. With V trimmed by 2 bases and J by 3 bases, 12 bases remained unmatched. CDR3 in amino acids: CASSLSHRGWEDYGYTF. CDR3 bases: TGTGCCAGCAGCTTATCTCACAGGGGCTGGGAGGACTATGGCTACACCTTC.

The gene calls are TRBV4-3 and TRBJ2-5, with 8 nucleotides matching TRBD2. V lost 1 base, J lost 7 bases, and 5 bases stayed unmatched. From germline, CDR1 is LGHNA and CDR2 YSLEER. The CDR3 extends over 14 amino acids. The CDR3 DNA sequence: TGCGCCAGCAGCCAAGTAAGGCTAGCGGGGACCCAGTACTTC. Protein: CASSQVRLAGTQYF.

The V call is TRBV12-3 or TRBV12-4, the J call TRBJ1-1, with D possibly being TRBD1 (6 bases). The V and J ends lost 3 bases and 5 bases respectively, with 10 bases between them. The CDR3 runs 13 residues. The CDR3 here is CASSFRGWTEAFF. The CDR3 nucleotides are TGTGCCAGCAGTTTCAGGGGTTGGACTGAAGCTTTCTTT.